This T cell receptor (beta chain) emerged from a study of blood T cell repertoires in COVID-19. Looking at the study overall: The United States, Italy and Spain were the sources of the acute and convalescent COVID-19 samples. T cells, B-cell-depleted T cells, or PBMCs provided the cDNA or gDNA that served as material.

Original handling: Reference gene primers were amplified, and this amplification served to estimate nucleated cell counts. Here immunoSEQ multiplex PCR was the method, and the copy in TCRdb shows in-frame clones only, minus some. D and trimming were read from the DNA, whereas the V and J calls and clone size are those reported in that table. The sample lists over 90,000 clones, 88% seen once, with roughly 3.5% in the top ten. This TCR derives from a human donor in a cohort sampled during active COVID-19. The sequencing sample was made of peripheral blood.

The chain's CDR3 is CASSWVTGGQETQYF. Written as DNA, the CDR3 is TGTGCCAGTAGTTGGGTGACAGGGGGCCAAGAGACCCAGTACTTC. V is TRBV19 and J is TRBJ2-5; 9 bases agree with TRBD1. With V trimmed by 5 bases and J by 1 base, 5 bases remained unmatched. The CDR3 is made up of 15 amino acids. Germline CDR1 and CDR2: LNHDA and SQIVND (reference sequence).